The entry that follows covers one T cell receptor (beta chain) sequence. Exclusion applied to patients with autoimmune disease history or systemic immunosuppression. The germline CDR1 and CDR2 sequences are MGHDK and SYGVNS. The CDR3 covers 16 residues. V lost 1 base, J lost 6 bases, and 8 bases stayed unmatched. The sample originates from a study of OX40 agonist ivuxolimab in advanced cancers. Whole-study context: The mean age was around 56 years, ranging from 23 to 79, with 82.7% of participants male.

Assay used: immunoSEQ multiplex PCR; TCRdb lists only in-frame clones, some missing. This sample carries over 50,000 clones, around nine tenths of them seen once, and the ten largest clones take around 25%. The input for sequencing was CD4+ or CD8+ T cells sorted from blood, taken in a trial of the OX40 agonist ivuxolimab. The rearrangement joins TRBV25-1 to TRBJ2-1, with TRBD2 identical over 8 bases. The receptor's source is an adult with an advanced solid tumor such as melanoma, head and neck, liver or kidney cancer. In nucleotides, the CDR3 is TGTGCCAGCAGTGAATGGAGCGGGAGTGGGGGCAATGAGCAGTTCTTC. This gives the protein CASSEWSGSGGNEQFF.